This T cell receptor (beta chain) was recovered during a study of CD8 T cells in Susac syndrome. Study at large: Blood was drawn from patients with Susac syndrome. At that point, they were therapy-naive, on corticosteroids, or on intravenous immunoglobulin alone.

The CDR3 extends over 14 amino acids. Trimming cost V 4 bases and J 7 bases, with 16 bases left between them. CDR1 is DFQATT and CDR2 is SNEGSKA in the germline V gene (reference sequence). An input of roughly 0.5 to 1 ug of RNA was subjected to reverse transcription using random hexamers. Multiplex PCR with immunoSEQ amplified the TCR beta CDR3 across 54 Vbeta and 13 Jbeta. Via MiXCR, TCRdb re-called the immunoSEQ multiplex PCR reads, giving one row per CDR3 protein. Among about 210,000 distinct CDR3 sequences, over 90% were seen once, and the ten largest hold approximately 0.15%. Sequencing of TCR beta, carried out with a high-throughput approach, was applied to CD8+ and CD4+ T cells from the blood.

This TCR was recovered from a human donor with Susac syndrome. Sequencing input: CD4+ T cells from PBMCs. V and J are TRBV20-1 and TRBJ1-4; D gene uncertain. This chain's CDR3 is CSAKSLAVAEKLFF. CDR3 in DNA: TGCAGTGCTAAGTCATTGGCAGTTGCTGAAAAACTGTTTTTT.